Listed below are T cell receptor beta chains from one sample, sequenced in a study of CD8 T cells in Susac syndrome. Via MiXCR, TCRdb re-called the immunoSEQ multiplex PCR reads, giving one row per CDR3 protein. The table includes 330,000 or so distinct CDR3 sequences, around 85% detected once. Sample: CD8+ T cells from PBMCs. These receptors were obtained from a human donor with multiple sclerosis. CDR3s include the opening cysteine and the closing phenylalanine or tryptophan. Each record gives: CDR3 protein, CDR3 DNA, J gene, D gene, V gene, clone size. The D gene is left open where the match is weak. Clone size appears in some rows only: once, few, many, or a class for an expanded clone.

CSARDGLGQPDNEQFF,TGCAGTGCTAGAGATGGGTTGGGGCAGCCTGACAATGAGCAGTTCTTC,TRBJ2-1,-,TRBV20-1,-
CASSRGIGIGDTGELFF,TGTGCCAGCAGTAGAGGTATAGGCATCGGGGACACCGGGGAGCTGTTTTTT,TRBJ2-2,-,TRBV6-1,-
CATSPRRDGYTF,TGTGCCACCAGCCCTCGGAGGGATGGCTACACCTTC,TRBJ1-2,-,TRBV15,-
CASSYGAEYNEQFF,TGTGCCAGCAGTTACGGGGCGGAGTACAATGAGCAGTTCTTC,TRBJ2-1,-,TRBV6-2/TRBV6-3,-
CASSILTGGTYEQYF,TGTGCCAGTAGTATCCTTACGGGTGGAACCTACGAGCAGTACTTC,TRBJ2-7,-,TRBV19,-
CASSEEDTNTEAFF,TGTGCCAGCAGCGAGGAGGACACCAACACTGAAGCTTTCTTT,TRBJ1-1,-,TRBV7-9,-
CATSHGSPSYEQYF,TGTGCCACCAGTCACGGATCCCCATCCTACGAGCAGTACTTC,TRBJ2-7,-,TRBV15,few
CASSASNAGELFF,TGTGCCAGCAGTGCCTCTAACGCCGGGGAGCTGTTTTTT,TRBJ2-2,-,TRBV6-4,-
CASHPRGGNIQYF,TGTGCCAGCCACCCCAGGGGCGGAAACATTCAGTACTTC,TRBJ2-4,-,TRBV28,-
CASSQDGLAGDEQYF,TGCGCCAGCAGCCAAGATGGCCTAGCGGGAGACGAGCAGTACTTC,TRBJ2-7,TRBD2,TRBV4-3,-
CASSSSGTGNRYGYTF,TGTGCCAGCAGTTCCTCCGGGACAGGTAATCGGTATGGCTACACCTTC,TRBJ1-2,TRBD1,TRBV12-3/TRBV12-4,-
CATSPQDSRQPQHF,TGTGCCACCAGCCCTCAGGACAGCAGACAGCCCCAGCATTTT,TRBJ1-5,-,TRBV15,-